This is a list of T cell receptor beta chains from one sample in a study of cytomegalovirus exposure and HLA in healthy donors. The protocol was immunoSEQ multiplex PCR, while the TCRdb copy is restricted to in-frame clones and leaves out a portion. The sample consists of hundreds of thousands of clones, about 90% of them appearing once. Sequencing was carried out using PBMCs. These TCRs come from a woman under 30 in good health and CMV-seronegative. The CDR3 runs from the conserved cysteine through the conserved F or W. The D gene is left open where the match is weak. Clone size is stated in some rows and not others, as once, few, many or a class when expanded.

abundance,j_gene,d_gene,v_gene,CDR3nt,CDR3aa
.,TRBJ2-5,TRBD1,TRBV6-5,TGTGCCAGCACTCAGACAGGGAATAGAAAGGAGACCCAGTACTTC,CASTQTGNRKETQYF
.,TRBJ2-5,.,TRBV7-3,TGTGCCAGCAGCTCAGATTACGACTGTGACGAAGAGACCCAGTACTTC,CASSSDYDCDEETQYF
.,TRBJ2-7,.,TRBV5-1,TGCGCCAGCAGCTCATCTGTCGGCGGGACGGCGACCTACGAGCAGTACTTC,CASSSSVGGTATYEQYF
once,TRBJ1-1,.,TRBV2,TGTGCCAGCAGTGAAGCGGAGGCTTTCTTT,CASSEAEAFF
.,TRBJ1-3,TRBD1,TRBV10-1,TGCGCCAGCAGTGATAACCGACAGGGACCTGGAAACACCATATATTTT,CASSDNRQGPGNTIYF
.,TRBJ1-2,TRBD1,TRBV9,TGTGCCAGCAGCGGGCGGACAGGGGTCTATGGCTACACCTTC,CASSGRTGVYGYTF
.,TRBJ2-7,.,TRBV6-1,TGTGCCAGCAGTGAAGACGGGGACTACGAGCAGTACTTC,CASSEDGDYEQYF
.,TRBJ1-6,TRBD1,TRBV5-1,TGCGCCAGCAGCTCAGGCGACAGGGGCGGTTCACCCCTCCACTTT,CASSSGDRGGSPLHF
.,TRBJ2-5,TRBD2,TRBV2,TGTGCCAGCAGTGAAGGGGGGCTAGCGGGGGGGATAGGGACCCAGTACTTC,CASSEGGLAGGIGTQYF
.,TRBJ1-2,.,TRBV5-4,TGTGCCAGCAGCTTGAACGGCGCGGGGGGCTACACCTTC,CASSLNGAGGYTF
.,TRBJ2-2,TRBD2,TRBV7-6,TGTGCCAGCAGCTTAACTTCGGGGGGAATCGCGAACACCGGGGAGCTGTTTTTT,CASSLTSGGIANTGELFF
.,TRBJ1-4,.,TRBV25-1,TGTGCCAGCAGTGTGGGACTGGATCGTAATGAAAAACTGTTTTTT,CASSVGLDRNEKLFF
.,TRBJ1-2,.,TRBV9,TGTGCCAGCAGCCCAGGACAGATGCCCGGTGGCTATGGCTACACCTTC,CASSPGQMPGGYGYTF
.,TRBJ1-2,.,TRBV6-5,TGTGCCAGCAGTTCCAAGAGGGGCTACACCTTC,CASSSKRGYTF
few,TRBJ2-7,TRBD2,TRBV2,TGTGCCAGCAGTGAAGGTGGCGGGGGGGCCCCAGACGAGCAGTACTTC,CASSEGGGGAPDEQYF
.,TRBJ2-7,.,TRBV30,TGTGCCTGGAGCAGGGCCTACGAGCAGTACTTC,CAWSRAYEQYF
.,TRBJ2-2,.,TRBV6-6,TGTGCCAGCAGTCCAAAAAACACCGGGGAGCTGTTTTTT,CASSPKNTGELFF
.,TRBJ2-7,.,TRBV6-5,TGTGCCAGCAGTTACTCGAACAGGGCCGCCTACTACGAGCAGTACTTC,CASSYSNRAAYYEQYF
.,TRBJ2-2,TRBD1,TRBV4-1,TGCGCCAGCAGCCAAGGTGGGACAGGAGCCACCGGGGAGCTGTTTTTT,CASSQGGTGATGELFF
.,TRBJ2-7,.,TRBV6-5,TGTGCCAGCAGTTACTCGGGGCCCCCCGCCGCCTACGAGCAGTACTTC,CASSYSGPPAAYEQYF
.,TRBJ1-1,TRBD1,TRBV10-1,TGCGCCAGCAGTGAGAACAGGGGGTTAACTGAAGCTTTCTTT,CASSENRGLTEAFF
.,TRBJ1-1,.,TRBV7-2,TGTGCCAGCAGCCGACAGATGAACACTGAAGCTTTCTTT,CASSRQMNTEAFF
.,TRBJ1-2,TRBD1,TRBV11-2,TGTGCCAGCAGCCAAGCAACAGGGGCGGGCTATGGCTACACCTTC,CASSQATGAGYGYTF
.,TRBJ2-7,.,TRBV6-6,TGTGCCAGCAGTTACTCCGCGGGGTCCTACGAGCAGTACTTC,CASSYSAGSYEQYF
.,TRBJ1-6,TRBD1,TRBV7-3,TGTGCCAGCAGCCCCGCGGGACAGGCTAATTCACCCCTCCACTTT,CASSPAGQANSPLHF
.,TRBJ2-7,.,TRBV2,TGTGCCAGCAGTGAATCGGTGCACTCCTACGAGCAGTACTTC,CASSESVHSYEQYF
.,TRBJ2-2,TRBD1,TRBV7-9,TGTTCCAGCACGGCCGGGACAGTGAACACCGGGGAGCTGTTTTTT,CSSTAGTVNTGELFF
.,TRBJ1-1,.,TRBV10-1,TGCGCCAGCAGTGAGTCAGGGGTGGTTGAAGCTTTCTTT,CASSESGVVEAFF
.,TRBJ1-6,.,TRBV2,TGTGCCAGCAGCCCGGAGGGTATGAATTCACCCCTCCACTTT,CASSPEGMNSPLHF
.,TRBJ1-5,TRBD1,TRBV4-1,TGCGCCAGCAGCCAACCGGACAGGGGGCTTCAGCCCCAGCATTTT,CASSQPDRGLQPQHF
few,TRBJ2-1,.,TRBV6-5,TGTGCCAGCAGTTACCGCCAGGGGGGTGGGTACAATGAGCAGTTCTTC,CASSYRQGGGYNEQFF
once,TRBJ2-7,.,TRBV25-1,TGTGCCAGCAGCTTGATCAGGGAGGGACACCACGAGCAGTACTTC,CASSLIREGHHEQYF
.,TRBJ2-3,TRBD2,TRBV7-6,TGTGCCAGCAGCTTCGCGGGGGGAACAGATACGCAGTATTTT,CASSFAGGTDTQYF
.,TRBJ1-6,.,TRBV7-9,TGTGCCAGCAGCTCCCGAGTCTCCTATAATTCACCCCTCCACTTT,CASSSRVSYNSPLHF
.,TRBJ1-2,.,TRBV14,TGTGCCAGCAGCCAGGACCAGGGTGCGTTGTCAGATCCCTATGGCTACACCTTC,CASSQDQGALSDPYGYTF
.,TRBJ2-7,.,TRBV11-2,TGTGCCAGCAGCTTAGCTGCAGGGGGACTCTACGAGCAGTACTTC,CASSLAAGGLYEQYF
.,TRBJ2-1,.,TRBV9,TGTGCCAGCAGCGTGGCGGGGTTCTTGGATGAGCAGTTCTTC,CASSVAGFLDEQFF
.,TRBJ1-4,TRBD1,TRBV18,TGTGCCAGCTCACCACAACAGGGGCCGGATGAAAAACTGTTTTTT,CASSPQQGPDEKLFF
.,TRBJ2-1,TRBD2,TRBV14,TGTGCCAGCAGCCAAGATTTGGGACTAGCGGGGGGGCCGCGGAATGAGCAGTTCTTC,CASSQDLGLAGGPRNEQFF
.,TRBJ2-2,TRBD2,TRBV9,TGTGCCACCGGGACTAGCGGAAACACCGGGGAGCTGTTTTTT,CATGTSGNTGELFF
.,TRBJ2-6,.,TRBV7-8,TGTGCCAGCAGCTTCTTACAGGGCTCTGGGGCCAACGTCCTGACTTTC,CASSFLQGSGANVLTF
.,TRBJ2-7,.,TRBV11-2,TGTGCCAGCAGCCTAACTACGTCCTACGAGCAGTACTTC,CASSLTTSYEQYF
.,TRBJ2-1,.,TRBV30,TGTGCCTGGAGTGTGACAGGTTACAATGAGCAGTTCTTC,CAWSVTGYNEQFF
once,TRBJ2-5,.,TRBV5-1,TGCGCCAGCTTTCGGGAAAAAGAGACCCAGTACTTC,CASFREKETQYF
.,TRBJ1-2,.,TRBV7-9,TGTGCCAGCAGCTTCGACAGCTATGGCTACACCTTC,CASSFDSYGYTF
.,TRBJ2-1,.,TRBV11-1,TGTGCCAGCAGCTTAGTATTCGGGGAGCAGTTCTTC,CASSLVFGEQFF
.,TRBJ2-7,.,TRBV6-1,TGTGCCAGCAGTACCGGGTCTCAGGGGCAGTACTTC,CASSTGSQGQYF